The clone carrying this T cell receptor (gamma chain) was detected ten times or more. The TCRdb protein, from a much larger clone, departs from this DNA's translation at residue 15, likely by read error; the protein shown derives from the DNA. TCRdb reanalyzed the multiplex PCR reads using CATT. Seen here are 27,000 or so gamma-chain clones, approximately 1.5% observed once, and the top ten hold around 19%. Gammadelta T cells were flow-sorted from PBMC into Vgamma9/Vdelta2+ and Vdelta2-negative populations for bulk analysis. Germline lookup yields CDR1 GITISATS and CDR2 ISYDGTV (reference sequence). The CDR3 totals 17 residues. This entry belongs to a study of γδ T cells in repeated Plasmodium falciparum infection.

This clonotype was sampled from a pool of human donors (malaria-infected and uninfected, not separated). The sequenced sample consisted of gamma-delta T cells from blood. The gene calls are TRGV9 and TRGJP. CDR3: CALWEVPTELGKKIRVF. The CDR3 DNA reads TGTGCCTTGTGGGAGGTCCCAACCGAGTTGGGCAAAAAAATCAGGGTATTT.